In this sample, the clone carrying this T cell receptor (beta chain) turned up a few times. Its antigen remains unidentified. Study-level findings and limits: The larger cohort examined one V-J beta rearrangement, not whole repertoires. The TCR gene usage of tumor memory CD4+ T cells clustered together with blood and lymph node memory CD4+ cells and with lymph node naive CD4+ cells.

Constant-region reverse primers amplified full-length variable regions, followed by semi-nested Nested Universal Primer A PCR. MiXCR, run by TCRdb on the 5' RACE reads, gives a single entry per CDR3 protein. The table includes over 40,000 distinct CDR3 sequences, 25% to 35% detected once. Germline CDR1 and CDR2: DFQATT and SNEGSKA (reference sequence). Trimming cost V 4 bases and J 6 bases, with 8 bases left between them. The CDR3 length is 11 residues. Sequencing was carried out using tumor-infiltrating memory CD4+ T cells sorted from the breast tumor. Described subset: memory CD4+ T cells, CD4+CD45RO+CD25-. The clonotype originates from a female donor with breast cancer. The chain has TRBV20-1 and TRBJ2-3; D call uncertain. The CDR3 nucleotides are TGCAGTGCTACTCCCTCGGATACGCAGTATTTT. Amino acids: CSATPSDTQYF.